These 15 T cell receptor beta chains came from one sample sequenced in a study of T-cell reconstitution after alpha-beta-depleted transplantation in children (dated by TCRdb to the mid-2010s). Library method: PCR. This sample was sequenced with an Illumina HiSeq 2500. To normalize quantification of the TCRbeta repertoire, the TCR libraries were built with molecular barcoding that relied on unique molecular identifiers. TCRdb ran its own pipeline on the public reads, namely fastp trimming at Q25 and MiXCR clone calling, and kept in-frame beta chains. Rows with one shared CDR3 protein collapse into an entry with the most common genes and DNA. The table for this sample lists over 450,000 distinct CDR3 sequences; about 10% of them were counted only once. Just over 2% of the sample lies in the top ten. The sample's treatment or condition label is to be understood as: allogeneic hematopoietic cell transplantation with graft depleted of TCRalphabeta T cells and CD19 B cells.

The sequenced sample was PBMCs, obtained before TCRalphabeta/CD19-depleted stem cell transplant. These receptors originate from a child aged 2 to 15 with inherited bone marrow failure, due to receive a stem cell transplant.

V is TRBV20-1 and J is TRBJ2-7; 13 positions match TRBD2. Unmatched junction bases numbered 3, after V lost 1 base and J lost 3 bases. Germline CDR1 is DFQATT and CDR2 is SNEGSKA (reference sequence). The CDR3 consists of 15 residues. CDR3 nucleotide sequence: TGCAGTGCTAGAGCTGGGACTAGCGGGATCTACGAGCAGTACTTC. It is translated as CSARAGTSGIYEQYF.

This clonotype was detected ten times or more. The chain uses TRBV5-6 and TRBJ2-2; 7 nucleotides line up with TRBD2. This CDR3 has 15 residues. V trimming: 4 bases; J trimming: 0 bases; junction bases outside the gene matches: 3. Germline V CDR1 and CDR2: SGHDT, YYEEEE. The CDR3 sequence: CASSITSANTGELFF. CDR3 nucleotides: TGTGCCAGCAGCATAACTAGCGCGAACACCGGGGAGCTGTTTTTT. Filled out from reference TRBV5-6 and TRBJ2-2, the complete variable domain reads DAGVTQSPTHLIKTRGQQVTLRCSPKSGHDTVSWYQQALGQGPQFIFQYYEEEERQRGNFPDRFSGHQFPNYSSELNVNALLLGDSALYLCASSITSANTGELFFGEGSRLTVL.

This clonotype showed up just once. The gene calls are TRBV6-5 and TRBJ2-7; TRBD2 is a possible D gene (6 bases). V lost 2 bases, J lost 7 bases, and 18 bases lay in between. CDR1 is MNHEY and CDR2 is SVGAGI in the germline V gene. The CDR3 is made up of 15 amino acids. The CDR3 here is CASSYAPAGRGEQYF. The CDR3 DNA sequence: TGTGCCAGCAGTTACGCCCCGGCAGGCCGGGGGGAGCAGTACTTC.

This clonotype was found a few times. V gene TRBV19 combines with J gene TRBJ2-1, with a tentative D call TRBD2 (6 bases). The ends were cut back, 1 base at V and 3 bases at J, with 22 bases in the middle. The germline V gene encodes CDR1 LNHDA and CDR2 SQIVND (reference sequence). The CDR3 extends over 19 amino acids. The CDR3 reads CASSIGSGFGGSGYNEQFF. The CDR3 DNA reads TGTGCCAGTAGTATAGGTTCCGGTTTTGGGGGGAGCGGCTACAATGAGCAGTTCTTC.

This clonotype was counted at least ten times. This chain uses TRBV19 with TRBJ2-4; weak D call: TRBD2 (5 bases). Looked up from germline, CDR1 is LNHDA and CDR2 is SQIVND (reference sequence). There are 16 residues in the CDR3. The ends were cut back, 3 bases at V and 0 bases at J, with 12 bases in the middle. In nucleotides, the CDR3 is TGTGCCAGTAGTATTTATCGGGAACTAGCCAAAAACATTCAGTACTTC. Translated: CASSIYRELAKNIQYF. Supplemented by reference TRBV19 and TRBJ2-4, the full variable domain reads DGGITQSPKYLFRKEGQNVTLSCEQNLNHDAMYWYRQDPGQGLRLIYYSQIVNDFQKGDIAEGYSVSREKKESFPLTVTSAQKNPTAFYLCASSIYRELAKNIQYFGAGTRLSVL.

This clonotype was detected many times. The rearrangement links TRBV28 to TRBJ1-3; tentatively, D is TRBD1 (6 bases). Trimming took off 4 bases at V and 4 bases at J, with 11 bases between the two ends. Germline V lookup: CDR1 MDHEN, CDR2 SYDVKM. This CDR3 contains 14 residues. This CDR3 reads CASSSQGRGNTIYF. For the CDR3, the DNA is TGTGCCAGCAGTTCCCAGGGGCGAGGAAACACCATATATTTT.

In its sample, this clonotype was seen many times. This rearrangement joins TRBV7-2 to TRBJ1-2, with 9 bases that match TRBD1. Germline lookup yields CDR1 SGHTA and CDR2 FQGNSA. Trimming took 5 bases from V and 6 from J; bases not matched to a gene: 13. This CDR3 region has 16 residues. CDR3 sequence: CASSPGGDRVANGYTF. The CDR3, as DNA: TGTGCCAGCAGCCCTGGGGGGGACAGGGTGGCAAATGGCTACACCTTC.

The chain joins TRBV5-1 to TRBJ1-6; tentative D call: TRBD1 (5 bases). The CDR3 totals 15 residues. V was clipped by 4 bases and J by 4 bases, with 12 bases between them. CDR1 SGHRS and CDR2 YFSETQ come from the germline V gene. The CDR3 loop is CASSPTENYNSPLHF. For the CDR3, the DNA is TGCGCCAGCAGCCCGACAGAAAATTATAATTCACCCCTCCACTTT.

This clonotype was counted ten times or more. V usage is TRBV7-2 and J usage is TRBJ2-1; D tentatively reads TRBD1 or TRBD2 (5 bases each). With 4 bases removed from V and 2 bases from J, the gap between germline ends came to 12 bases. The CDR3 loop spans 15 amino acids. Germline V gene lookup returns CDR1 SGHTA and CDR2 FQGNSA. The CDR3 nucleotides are TGTGCCAGCAGCTCAGAGGGGACCGCCTACAATGAGCAGTTCTTC. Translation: CASSSEGTAYNEQFF. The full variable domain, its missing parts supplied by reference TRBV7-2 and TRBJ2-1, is GAGVSQSPSNKVTEKGKDVELRCDPISGHTALYWYRQSLGQGLEFLIYFQGNSAPDKSGLPSDRFSAERTGGSVSTLTIQRTQQEDSAVYLCASSSEGTAYNEQFFGPGTRLTVL.

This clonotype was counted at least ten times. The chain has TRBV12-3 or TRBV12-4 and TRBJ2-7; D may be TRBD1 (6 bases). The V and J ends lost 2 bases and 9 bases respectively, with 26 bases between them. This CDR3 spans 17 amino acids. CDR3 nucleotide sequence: TGTGCCAGCAGTTTAACCGTGGAAAACAGGGTTTGGGTAGGGCAGTACTTC. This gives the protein CASSLTVENRVWVGQYF.

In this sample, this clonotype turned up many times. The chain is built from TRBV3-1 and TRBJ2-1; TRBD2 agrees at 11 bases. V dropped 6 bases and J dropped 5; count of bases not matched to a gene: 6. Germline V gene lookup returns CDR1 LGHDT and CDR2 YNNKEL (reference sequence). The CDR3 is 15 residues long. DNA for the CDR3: TGTGCCAGCAGGACTAGCGGGACTTGGGACAATGAGCAGTTCTTC. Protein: CASRTSGTWDNEQFF.

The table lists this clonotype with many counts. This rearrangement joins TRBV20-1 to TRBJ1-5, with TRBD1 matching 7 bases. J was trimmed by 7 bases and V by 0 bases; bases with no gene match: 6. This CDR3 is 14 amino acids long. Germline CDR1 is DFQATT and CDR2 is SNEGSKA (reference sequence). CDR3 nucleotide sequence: TGCAGTGCTAGAGAGGGACAGTCTGGACAGCCCCAGCATTTT. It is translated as CSAREGQSGQPQHF.

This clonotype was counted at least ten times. This CDR3 is CASRAGTGDGAQYF. Written as DNA, the CDR3 is TGTGCCAGCAGGGCCGGGACAGGGGACGGGGCCCAGTACTTC. This chain joins TRBV2 and TRBJ2-5; 10 bases map to TRBD1. The CDR3 runs to 14 residues. J lost 9 bases, V lost 6 bases, and 10 bases had no gene match. Looked up from germline, CDR1 is SNHLY and CDR2 is FYNNEI.

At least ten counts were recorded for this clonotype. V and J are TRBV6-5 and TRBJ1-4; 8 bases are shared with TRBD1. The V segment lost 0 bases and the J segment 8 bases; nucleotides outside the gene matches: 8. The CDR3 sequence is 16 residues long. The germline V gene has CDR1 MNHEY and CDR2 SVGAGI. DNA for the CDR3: TGTGCCAGCAGTTACTCGACAGGGGAGGTTGTCGAAAAACTGTTTTTT. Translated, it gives CASSYSTGEVVEKLFF.

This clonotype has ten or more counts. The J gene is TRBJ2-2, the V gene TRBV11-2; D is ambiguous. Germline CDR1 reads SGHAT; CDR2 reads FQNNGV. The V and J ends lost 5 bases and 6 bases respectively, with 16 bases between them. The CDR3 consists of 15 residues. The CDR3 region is CASSNTGWAAGELFF. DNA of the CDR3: TGTGCCAGCAGCAACACCGGGTGGGCGGCCGGGGAGCTGTTTTTT.